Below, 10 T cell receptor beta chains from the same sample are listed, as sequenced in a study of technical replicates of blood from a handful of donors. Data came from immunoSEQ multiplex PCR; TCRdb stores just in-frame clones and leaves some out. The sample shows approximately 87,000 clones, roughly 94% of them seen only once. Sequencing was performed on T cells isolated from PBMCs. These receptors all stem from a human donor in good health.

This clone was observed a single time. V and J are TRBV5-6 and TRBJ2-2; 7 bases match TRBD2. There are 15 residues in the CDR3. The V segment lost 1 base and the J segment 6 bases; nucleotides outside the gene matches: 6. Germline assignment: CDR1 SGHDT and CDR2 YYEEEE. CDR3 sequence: CASSLSWREPGELFF. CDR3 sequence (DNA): TGTGCCAGCAGCTTGAGTTGGCGGGAGCCCGGGGAGCTGTTTTTT. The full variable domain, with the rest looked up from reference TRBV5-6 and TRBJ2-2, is DAGVTQSPTHLIKTRGQQVTLRCSPKSGHDTVSWYQQALGQGPQFIFQYYEEEERQRGNFPDRFSGHQFPNYSSELNVNALLLGDSALYLCASSLSWREPGELFFGEGSRLTVL.

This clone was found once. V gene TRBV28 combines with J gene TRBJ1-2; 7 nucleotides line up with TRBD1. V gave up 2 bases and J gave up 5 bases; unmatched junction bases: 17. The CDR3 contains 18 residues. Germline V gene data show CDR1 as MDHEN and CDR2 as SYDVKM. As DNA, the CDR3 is TGTGCCAGCAGTTTAGGATATGAGGAGGGGGCTTTAGTTTATGGCTACACCTTC. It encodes CASSLGYEEGALVYGYTF.

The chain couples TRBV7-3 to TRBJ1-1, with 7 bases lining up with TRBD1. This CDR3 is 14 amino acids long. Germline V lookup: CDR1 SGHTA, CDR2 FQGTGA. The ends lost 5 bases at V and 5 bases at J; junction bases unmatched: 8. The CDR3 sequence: CASSPRQGRTEAFF. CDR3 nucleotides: TGTGCCAGCAGCCCACGACAGGGTCGGACTGAAGCTTTCTTT.

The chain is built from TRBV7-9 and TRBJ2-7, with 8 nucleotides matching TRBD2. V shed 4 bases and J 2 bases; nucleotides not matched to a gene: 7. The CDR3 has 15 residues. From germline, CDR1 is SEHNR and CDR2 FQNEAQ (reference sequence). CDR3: CASSSSGTSAYEQYF. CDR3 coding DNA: TGTGCCAGCAGCTCCTCCGGGACTAGTGCCTACGAGCAGTACTTC.

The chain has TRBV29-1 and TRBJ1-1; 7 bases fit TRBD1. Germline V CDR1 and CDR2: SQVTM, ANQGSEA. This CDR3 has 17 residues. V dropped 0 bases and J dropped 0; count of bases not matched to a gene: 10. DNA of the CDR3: TGCAGCGTTGAAGAGTTGTGGACCAGGGGGATGAACACTGAAGCTTTCTTT. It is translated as CSVEELWTRGMNTEAFF.

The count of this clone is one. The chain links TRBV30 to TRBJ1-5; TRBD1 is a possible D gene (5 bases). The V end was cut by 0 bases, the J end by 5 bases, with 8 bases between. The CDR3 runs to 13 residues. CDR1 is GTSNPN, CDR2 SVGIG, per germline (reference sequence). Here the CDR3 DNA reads TGTGCCTGGAGTGTATGGGGGGATCAGCCCCAGCATTTT. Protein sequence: CAWSVWGDQPQHF.

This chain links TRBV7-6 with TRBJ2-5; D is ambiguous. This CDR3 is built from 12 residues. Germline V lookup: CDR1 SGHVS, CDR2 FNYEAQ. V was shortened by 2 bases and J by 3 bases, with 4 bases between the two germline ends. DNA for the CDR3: TGTGCCAGCAGCTTACTAGAAGAGACCCAGTACTTC. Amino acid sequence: CASSLLEETQYF.

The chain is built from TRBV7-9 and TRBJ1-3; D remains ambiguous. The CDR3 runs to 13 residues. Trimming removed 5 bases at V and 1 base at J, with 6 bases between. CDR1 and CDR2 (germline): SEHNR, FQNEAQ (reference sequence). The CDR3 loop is CASSPISGNTIYF. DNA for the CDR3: TGTGCCAGCAGCCCTATTTCTGGAAACACCATATATTTT. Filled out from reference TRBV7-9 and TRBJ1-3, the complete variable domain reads DTGVSQNPRHKITKRGQNVTFRCDPISEHNRLYWYRQTLGQGPEFLTYFQNEAQLEKSRLLSDRFSAERPKGSFSTLEIQRTEQGDSAMYLCASSPISGNTIYFGEGSWLTVV.

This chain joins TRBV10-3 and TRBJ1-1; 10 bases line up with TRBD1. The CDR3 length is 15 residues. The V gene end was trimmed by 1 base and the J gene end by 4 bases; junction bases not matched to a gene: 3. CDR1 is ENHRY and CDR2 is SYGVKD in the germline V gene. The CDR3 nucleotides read TGTGCCATCAGTGAGTGGGGACAGGGGACCACTGAAGCTTTCTTT. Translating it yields CAISEWGQGTTEAFF.

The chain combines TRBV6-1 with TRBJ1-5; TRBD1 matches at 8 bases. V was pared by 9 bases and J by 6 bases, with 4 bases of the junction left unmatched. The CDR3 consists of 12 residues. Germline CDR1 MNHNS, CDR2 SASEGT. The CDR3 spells CASDRGSQPQHF. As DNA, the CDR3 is TGTGCCAGTGACAGGGGAAGTCAGCCCCAGCATTTT.